This entry describes one T cell receptor (beta chain). Its antigen target is currently unknown. Base qualities are not at hand, and no much larger clone is one base apart. The entry originates in a study of cytomegalovirus exposure and HLA in healthy donors (dated by TCRdb to the late 2010s). Context from the whole study: An earlier analysis of approximately 550 of the donors reported about 250 Gb of sequence data and more than 90 million unique TCR beta sequences from approximately 180 million T cells. Roughly 300 gigabases of sequencing data and tens of millions of unique TCR sequences were included in an early release covering roughly 600 HLA-typed donors. Among the roughly 400 genotyped donors, around 79% belonged to the genetic ancestry cluster associated with self-reported Caucasian donors. The study aimed to test whether cataloging public T cell receptors could reveal signatures of past pathogen exposure. Using immunosequencing, the study profiled T cell repertoires from around 670 subjects and related those repertoires to cytomegalovirus serostatus. A separate validation cohort of 100 to 150 different subjects was used in addition to the 666-subject first cohort. To predict cytomegalovirus infection status, the study combined high-throughput TCR immunosequencing, statistical association of individual TCRs with disease status, and machine learning. To study patterns of TCR occurrence, a later analysis re-analyzed previously published TCR beta repertoires from hundreds of donors and added high-resolution HLA genotyping. Rather than drawing on any new phenotypic data, the later analysis identified candidate immune exposures from TCR beta sequences and the way those sequences occurred across donors. An earlier analysis of 587 of the donors used high-throughput TCR beta sequencing to judge whether each TCR beta V gene segment behaved as functional or pseudogenic. Donor age, sex, ethnicity and CMV serostatus were compiled together with the repertoire data. Genome-wide SNP genotypes for about three fifths of the roughly 700 donors were used in a later genetic analysis, which treated that subset as a discovery cohort. All discovery cohort repertoires had been generated using a single sequencing platform. Class I and class II HLA loci were covered by the typing at four-digit resolution. The number of donors typed differed by locus, with about 620-630 for A, B, C, DRB1 and DQB1, around 500 for DQA1, nearly 610 for DPA1, and some 440 for DPB1. Because of strong linkage in the cohort, five DR-DQ haplotypes were treated as single units for association and clustering. Among several hundred genotyped donors of the cohort, an average of approximately 220,000 unique TCR beta nucleotide sequences was sequenced per donor, of which about 18% were non-productive. Overall study outcomes, separate from this receptor: Only TCR beta chains were sequenced in this cohort, and the absence of alpha or paired-chain data limited detectable features. Because the 87-base-pair reads could not distinguish some IMGT-functional V segments, including TRBV6-2 and TRBV6-3, those segments were excluded. Roughly 15 rarely observed V segments, including chromosome 9 orphons, were excluded from the earlier analysis of a few hundred of the donors because counts were too low. A later analysis reported that several top co-occurrence clusters appeared linked to parvovirus B19, influenza, CMV and Epstein-Barr virus. In both the original and validation cohorts, the classifier was reported to diagnose cytomegalovirus status with high specificity and sensitivity. A later analysis found that TCR association rates varied across HLA loci, with DRB1 alleles showing the most associated TCRs and HLA-C alleles the fewest. In vitro tests confirmed that a few of the cytomegalovirus-associated TCR beta chains recognize cytomegalovirus antigens. Sequencing depth was assumed to be roughly uniform across donors in the presence/absence analyses, though that assumption may not hold. A later analysis found that HLA-associated TCR beta chains were more clonally expanded and had lower generation probabilities than equally common non-associated chains. Correlated functional status among segregating V segments might reflect linkage disequilibrium, but an unknown experimental factor could not be ruled out. A group of highly shared sequence variants was considered likely to be a technical artifact of the sequencing pipeline. A total of 150 to 200 TCR beta chains were listed by the study as associated with cytomegalovirus. In a later analysis, some 17,000 TCR beta sequences were associated with specific HLA alleles at a false discovery rate of 0.05. An earlier analysis of around 540 of the donors showed that most TCR beta V segments appeared in productive rearrangements either about 87% or about 30% of the time, which broadly matched IMGT annotations. In a later genetic analysis, a missense DCLRE1C variant was associated with V-gene and J-gene trimming of TCR beta chains, and the association was replicated in an independent cohort. A further reported finding was that TCR beta sequences accurately predicted the HLA-A and HLA-B alleles for most subjects in the first cohort. Assigning TCR associations to individual alleles was difficult when HLA alleles, especially DR and DQ, strongly co-occurred. In a later analysis, most CMV-associated TCR beta chains were found to appear HLA-restricted, with HLA associations seemingly driven largely by CMV exposure. Because HLA typing was unavailable for some donors at each locus, only the typed subset was used in association tests. Compared with the approximately 700-donor mean, donors in an Asian-associated ancestry cluster had fewer N-insertions in productive TCRs, according to a later genetic analysis. The authors suggested that the approach could potentially be extended to other disease states and immunological phenotypes. Immune exposure information for the cohort was limited to CMV serostatus. Most TCR sequences were observed very rarely across donors, whereas some public TCRs were present in many individuals.

The cohort was made up of around 720 healthy bone marrow donors. At the time of sampling, every cohort member was nominally healthy, though immune exposures that went unrecorded were likely present. The donor was CMV seropositive and was included in the group of 289 seropositive cohort members. Every donor gave a peripheral blood sample, and the peripheral blood mononuclear cells from that sample were used for TCR beta sequencing. The Qiagen DNeasy Blood Extraction Kit was used to extract genomic DNA from the blood cell samples. At the junction V is shortened by 6 bases and J by 4 bases; bases outside the gene matches: 8. The CDR3 holds 15 amino acids from the cysteine to the phenylalanine. Here the CDR3 DNA is all that survives: 45 bases in frame from base 1. CDR1 is given as SQVTM and CDR2 as ANQGSEA, both from the germline V gene. Receptor libraries were prepared by the immunoSEQ multiplex PCR assay. For the multiplex PCR, a mixture combining 60 forward primers for TCR Vbeta segments and 13 reverse primers for TCR Jbeta segments was used. The CDR3 region of rearranged TCR beta genes was amplified from genomic DNA with a multiplex PCR assay. The Illumina HiSeq System was used to sequence the amplified TCR beta libraries as 87-base-pair reads. The study's processing was this. Across the 666 repertoires, a later analysis counted tens of millions of unique TCR beta chains, about 10 million of which were shared by at least two donors. To remove PCR and sequencing errors, raw reads were error-corrected and collapsed into unique sequences using a nearest-neighbor algorithm that merged closely related sequences. V, D and J gene segments were assigned by aligning CDR3 sequences to IMGT reference sequences. For a sequence to be retained, at least a six-nucleotide match to both a V gene segment and a J gene segment was required. Rearrangements were called productive when the CDR3 lacked stop codons and stayed in frame with V and J; all others were non-productive. CDR3 was defined according to IMGT convention as the region running from the second conserved V-encoded cysteine to the conserved J-encoded phenylalanine. The earlier analysis of some 600 of the donors excluded sequences that lacked an unambiguous match to a single V gene segment. In an earlier analysis of around 600 of the donors, V segments were called functional above 56.7% productive rearrangements and were called segregating when the between-donor standard deviation exceeded 5%. A statistical classification framework was developed to diagnose cytomegalovirus status using the catalog of TCR beta chain sequences. A later analysis assigned V and J genes by comparing TCR nucleotide sequences with IMGT/GENE-DB human TR gene sequences. The TCRdist pipeline was used in a later analysis to assign CDR3 sequences and most-parsimonious VDJ recombination scenarios. In a later analysis, each TCR beta chain was defined by its CDR3 amino acid sequence together with its V-gene family, and reads lacking a unique V-gene family were excluded. A later analysis removed 450 to 600 highly shared, low-generation-probability nucleotide sequences to deal with suspected cross-contamination and a sequencing artifact. For each public chain, a later analysis derived a clonal expansion index from normalized ranks of inferred template counts within each repertoire. In a later analysis, generation probabilities were computed using a VDJ recombination model fitted to out-of-frame rearrangements, and the results were checked against IGoR. In a later analysis, TCR-TCR, TCR-HLA and TCR-CMV co-occurrence was scored with hypergeometric tests, and a repertoire-size bias correction was applied to TCR pairs. To estimate false discovery rates, a later analysis permuted the HLA or CMV assignments 20 times. In a later analysis, co-occurring TCRs were grouped using DBSCAN, with TCRdist sequence similarity added in when clustering inside HLA-allele-positive subsets. Repertoires with fewer than 30,000 or more than 120,000 public chains were left out of co-occurrence clustering, as were a few repertoires with anomalous nucleotide sharing. This is the immuneACCESS table as TCRdb keeps it, with only in-frame sequences that have V and J called. A part of the clones is gone; compared with another copy, unresolved V genes explain less than half, and the rest is unexplained. V, J and clone size are taken as reported in that table, and D and trimming were inferred from the DNA itself. Recorded for this sample are 150,000 or so clones; 75% of them occurred a single time. The ten largest make up about 7.6% of the sample.

This TCR was recovered from a woman between 40 and 50 years old in good health and CMV-seropositive. The chain employs TRBV29-1 and TRBJ2-3; 12 of the junction bases match TRBD2. Sequencing was performed on PBMCs. The CDR3 has the sequence CSVRTSGTGADTQYF. The base sequence is TGCAGCGTCCGGACTAGCGGGACCGGGGCAGATACGCAGTATTTT.